This TCR beta chain emerged from a study of CD8 T cells in Susac syndrome. General study results and limits: Maximal CD8+ clonal expansion in Susac was observed within TEMRA cells and among active patients.

With respect to this clonotype: Its specificity is unknown.

cDNA came from about 0.46 to 1 ug RNA primed by random hexamers. The authors amplified TCR beta CDR3 across 54 Vbeta and 13 Jbeta using immunoSEQ multiplex PCR. TCRdb passed the immunoSEQ multiplex PCR reads through MiXCR, listing each CDR3 protein once. The profile shows 120,000 or so distinct CDR3 sequences, around 94% of them singletons. The CD8+ and CD4+ T cells were negatively isolated, with the TEMRA cells enriched by FACS. With 6 bases removed from V and 4 bases from J, the gap between germline ends came to 7 bases. Per the germline V gene, CDR1 is SGHDT and CDR2 is YYEEEE. There are 11 residues in the CDR3.

This TCR came from a human donor with Susac syndrome. The sequenced sample was CD8+ T cells from PBMCs. The rearrangement links TRBV5-6 to TRBJ1-2; D is undetermined. The CDR3 is CASNAGYGYTF. CDR3 nucleotides: TGTGCCAGCAATGCAGGCTATGGCTACACCTTC.